Listed here are 15 T cell receptor beta chains from one sample, sequenced in a study of shared clonotypes between healthy human individuals. TCRdb keeps only in-frame clones here, not all; method: immunoSEQ multiplex PCR. The repertoire holds roughly 720,000 clones, with 90% as singletons. The specimen was memory CD8+ T cells from PBMCs. Subset in this sample: CD45RO+ cells pooled with CCR7-negative TemRA cells. These receptors were taken from a man between 18 and 35 years old in good health. Some clones in this sample may be carry-over from other donors' samples.

The chain combines TRBV27 with TRBJ2-7; TRBD1 matches 7 bases. This CDR3 comprises 14 residues. Germline V gene data show CDR1 as MNHEY and CDR2 as SMNVEV (reference sequence). J lost 2 bases, V lost 4 bases, and 5 bases had no gene match. The CDR3 here is CASSSPQGAYEQYF. The CDR3 DNA is TGTGCCAGCAGTTCCCCCCAGGGGGCCTACGAGCAGTACTTC.

The rearrangement uses TRBV6-6 and TRBJ2-5; 7 nucleotides agree with TRBD1. The J call may be faulty, since TRBJ2-7 better matches the DNA end. Germline V gives CDR1 MNHNY, CDR2 SVGAGI (reference sequence). This CDR3 region has 14 residues. The CDR3 DNA sequence: TGTGCCAGCAGTTATGGTGGGACAGCCTACGAGCAGTACTTC. This translates into CASSYGGTAYEQYF.

There are a few counts of this clone. In DNA, the CDR3 is TGTGCCAGCAGACCCCCAGCGGACACTGAAGCTTTCTTT. Translated, it gives CASRPPADTEAFF. The chain couples TRBV11-2 to TRBJ1-1, with D hard to call. Germline lookup yields CDR1 SGHAT and CDR2 FQNNGV. Trimming left V 6 bases short and J 3 bases short, with 11 bases between. The CDR3 is 13 residues long.

V is TRBV27 and J is TRBJ2-7, with 14 bases matching TRBD2. From germline, CDR1 is MNHEY and CDR2 SMNVEV (reference sequence). V trimming: 5 bases; J trimming: 9 bases; junction bases outside the gene matches: 12. This CDR3 contains 16 residues. The CDR3 sequence: CASSMRPGLAGEWQYF. The CDR3 coding sequence is TGTGCCAGCAGTATGAGGCCGGGACTAGCGGGAGAATGGCAGTACTTC.

The chain is built from TRBV27 and TRBJ2-1, with 9 bases fitting TRBD2. Germline CDR1 MNHEY, CDR2 SMNVEV (reference sequence). CDR3 length: 16 amino acids. Germline trimming cut 5 bases from V and 4 bases from J; bases unmatched to any gene: 9. CDR3 nucleotides: TGTGCCAGCAGTCAGAGGTTAGCGGGAGATTACAATGAGCAGTTCTTC. Amino acid sequence: CASSQRLAGDYNEQFF.

This sequence joins TRBV27 and TRBJ2-7; no clear D. The CDR3 is 16 amino acids. V lost 0 bases, J lost 3 bases, and 15 bases lay in between. The germline V gene has CDR1 MNHEY and CDR2 SMNVEV (reference sequence). This CDR3 is CASSLSTLRGNYEQYF. The CDR3, as DNA: TGTGCCAGCAGTTTATCTACCCTTCGAGGTAACTACGAGCAGTACTTC.

V usage is TRBV27 and J usage is TRBJ2-1; D unresolved. Germline V gene sequence: CDR1 MNHEY, CDR2 SMNVEV (reference sequence). This CDR3 is built from 15 residues. V shed 0 bases and J shed 6 bases, with 12 bases lying between them. The CDR3 coding sequence is TGTGCCAGCAGTTTATCCGTACCAATGTCCAATGAGCAGTTCTTC. Its protein product is CASSLSVPMSNEQFF.

The chain joins TRBV14 to TRBJ1-1; D perhaps matches TRBD1 (6 bases). Germline CDR1 and CDR2: SGHDN and FVKESK. The CDR3 is 16 amino acids. V gave up 5 bases and J gave up 4 bases, with 20 bases separating them. The CDR3 sequence is CASSIWGHRWFTEAFF. The CDR3 region has the DNA TGTGCCAGCAGCATCTGGGGACACCGGTGGTTCACTGAAGCTTTCTTT.

This clone was recorded a few times. The rearrangement joins TRBV7-9 to TRBJ1-2; 7 bases are shared with TRBD1. The CDR3 contains 13 residues. V shed 5 bases and J 4 bases; nucleotides not matched to a gene: 4. Germline lookup yields CDR1 SEHNR and CDR2 FQNEAQ (reference sequence). The CDR3, as DNA: TGTGCCAGCAGCCCAGGGACAGCCTATGGCTACACCTTC. This sequence encodes CASSPGTAYGYTF.

This chain links TRBV2 with TRBJ2-1; 14 bases match TRBD2. The CDR3 is made up of 16 amino acids. The V and J ends lost 6 bases and 1 base, in that order; junction bases with no gene match: 2. CDR1 is SNHLY, CDR2 FYNNEI, per germline. CDR3 DNA sequence: TGTGCCAGCAGGGGACTAGCGGGGGAATCCTACAATGAGCAGTTCTTC. It codes for CASRGLAGESYNEQFF.

The gene calls are TRBV27 and TRBJ1-6, with 7 nucleotides matching TRBD1. Germline-derived CDR1 and CDR2 are MNHEY and SMNVEV (reference sequence). Unmatched junction bases numbered 5, after V lost 5 bases and J lost 4 bases. This CDR3 is built from 15 residues. The chain's CDR3 is CASSLRQGYNSPLHF. The CDR3 bases are TGTGCCAGCAGTCTCAGACAGGGATATAATTCACCCCTCCACTTT.

Note on this clone: A read error may produce the germline difference seen at one junction end. The chain joins TRBV5-4 to TRBJ2-1; D is undetermined. The CDR3 runs 15 residues. Germline lookup yields CDR1 SGHNT and CDR2 YYREEE (reference sequence). The CDR3 sequence: CAGSLWPPDYNEQFF. The CDR3 DNA reads as TGTGCCGGCAGCTTATGGCCACCAGATTACAATGAGCAGTTCTTC.

V usage is TRBV7-6 and J usage is TRBJ2-3; 8 positions match TRBD2. Germline V gene data show CDR1 as SGHVS and CDR2 as FNYEAQ. This CDR3 has 15 residues. The trim removed 6 bases at V and 5 bases at J, leaving 10 bases unmatched. As DNA, the CDR3 is TGTGCCAGCAGATATAGCGGGAACCCTCGAGATACGCAGTATTTT. Its protein product is CASRYSGNPRDTQYF.

This clone was recorded only once. The chain employs TRBV28 and TRBJ2-7; D may be TRBD1 (5 bases). V lost 7 bases and J lost 2, with 18 bases in between. This CDR3 is 15 amino acids long. Germline CDR1 reads MDHEN; CDR2 reads SYDVKM. This chain's CDR3 is CASIGGAVDPYEQYF. The CDR3 DNA is TGTGCCAGCATCGGTGGGGCGGTGGATCCCTACGAGCAGTACTTC. Together with reference TRBV28 and TRBJ2-7, the CDR3 gives the full variable domain: DVKVTQSSRYLVKRTGEKVFLECVQDMDHENMFWYRQDPGLGLRLIYFSYDVKMKEKGDIPEGYSVSREKKERFSLILESASTNQTSMYLCASIGGAVDPYEQYFGPGTRLTVT.

This chain links TRBV7-9 with TRBJ2-1; weak D call: TRBD1 (5 bases). The CDR3 loop spans 15 amino acids. Deletions cut 1 base from V and 8 bases from J, with 15 bases between. CDR1 and CDR2 from the germline V gene are SEHNR and FQNEAQ (reference sequence). CDR3 bases: TGTGCCAGCAGCTTAGAAGGGGCGCGATCGGATGAGCAGTTCTTC. Translated, it gives CASSLEGARSDEQFF.